This T cell receptor beta chain was profiled in a study of cytomegalovirus exposure and HLA in healthy donors. Study-wide context: The study's early data release held approximately 91 million unique TCRs from HLA-typed donors.

Researchers ran the PCR with 60 Vbeta and 13 Jbeta primers. Here immunoSEQ multiplex PCR was the method, and the copy in TCRdb shows in-frame clones only, minus some. The profile shows some 190,000 clones, roughly 80% of them singletons. Source material: PBMCs. The source is a girl aged 10 to 17 in good health and CMV-seropositive.

CDR3 residues: CASISTGTGFPETQYF. The CDR3 DNA reads TGTGCCAGCATCTCGACCGGGACAGGGTTCCCAGAGACCCAGTACTTC. The chain has TRBV5-8 and TRBJ2-5, with TRBD1 matching over 9 bases. With V trimmed by 6 bases and J by 4 bases, 13 bases remained unmatched. This CDR3 spans 16 amino acids. Germline-derived CDR1 and CDR2 are SGHTS and YDEGEE.